A single TCR beta chain is shown here with its context. The V and J ends lost 7 bases and 1 base respectively, with 14 bases between them. Germline V CDR1 and CDR2: SQVTM, ANQGSEA. CDR3 length equals 13 residues. The sample belongs to a study of CD8+ T cells in alopecia areata. cDNA serving as the sequencing template came from extracted, reverse transcribed RNA. This table comes from immunoSEQ multiplex PCR, and its TCRdb copy is limited to in-frame clones, with some not included. The table records almost 35,000 clones, around three fifths of them present only once. The source material was NKG2D-high CD8+ T cells sorted from blood. The clonotype was recovered from a human donor with alopecia areata. The chain combines TRBV29-1 with TRBJ2-7; D is unresolved. CDR3 sequence reads: CSARLTVSYEQYF. DNA of the CDR3: TGCAGCGCCCGCCTGACCGTTTCCTACGAGCAGTACTTC.